The 30 T cell receptor beta chains below all came from one sample that was sequenced in a study of T cells after yellow fever vaccination. TCRdb analysed the 5' RACE reads with MiXCR anew, one entry per CDR3 protein. Of some 240,000 distinct CDR3 sequences in the sample, 5.2% were seen once. The sequences come from CD4+ T cells sorted from PBMCs, collected on the day of the yellow fever booster vaccination. All receptors come from a man younger than 35 who received the YFV17D yellow fever vaccine.

The rearrangement links TRBV11-2 to TRBJ2-2; 9 bases agree with TRBD1. The CDR3 runs to 18 residues. The junction had 11 bases not matched to a gene; V was cut back by 3 bases and J by 3 bases. The germline V gene has CDR1 SGHAT and CDR2 FQNNGV. The CDR3 DNA follows: TGTGCCAGCAGCTTTGGGACAGGGACCCGAGAAGACACCGGGGAGCTGTTTTTT. Translated: CASSFGTGTREDTGELFF.

The J gene is TRBJ1-1, the V gene TRBV5-1; D unresolved. This CDR3 contains 15 residues. CDR1 is SGHRS and CDR2 is YFSETQ in the germline V gene. Trimming shortened V by 4 bases and J by 2 bases, and 15 bases separated the two germline ends. The CDR3 reads CASSPYRTANTEAFF. CDR3 in DNA: TGCGCCAGCAGCCCCTATAGAACGGCCAACACTGAAGCTTTCTTT. Full variable domain (rest looked up from reference TRBV5-1 and TRBJ1-1): KAGVTQTPRYLIKTRGQQVTLSCSPISGHRSVSWYQQTPGQGLQFLFEYFSETQRNKGNFPGRFSGRQFSNSRSEMNVSTLELGDSALYLCASSPYRTANTEAFFGQGTRLTVV.

The rearrangement uses TRBV20-1 and TRBJ1-1; TRBD1 agrees at 7 bases. J lost 10 bases, V lost 3 bases, and 8 bases had no gene match. The CDR3 runs 12 residues. In germline, CDR1 is DFQATT, CDR2 SNEGSKA (reference sequence). In DNA, the CDR3 is TGCAGTGCTAGGGAGGGGGCAGGGGGAGCTTTCTTT. This codes for CSAREGAGGAFF.

This clonotype has more than one count but fewer than ten. CDR3 nucleotides: TGTGCCAGCAGTGCCTCCCTCCGGTGGGCTTTCTTT. Protein sequence: CASSASLRWAFF. The chain uses TRBV6-1 and TRBJ1-1; D gene unclear. This CDR3 spans 12 amino acids. V was clipped by 4 bases and J by 11 bases, with 14 bases between them. Germline-derived CDR1 and CDR2 are MNHNS and SASEGT.

This CDR3 reads CASSSTGTSGGGETQYF. CDR3 coding DNA: TGCGCCAGCAGCTCAACCGGGACCTCCGGTGGCGGGGAGACCCAGTACTTC. The rearrangement uses TRBV5-1 and TRBJ2-5, with D possibly being TRBD1 or TRBD2 (5 bases each). The CDR3 length is 17 residues. The germline V and J ends were trimmed by 3 bases and 5 bases, with 23 bases remaining between them. Germline values: CDR1 SGHRS, CDR2 YFSETQ. Using reference TRBV5-1 and TRBJ2-5 for the parts outside the CDR3, the full variable domain is KAGVTQTPRYLIKTRGQQVTLSCSPISGHRSVSWYQQTPGQGLQFLFEYFSETQRNKGNFPGRFSGRQFSNSRSEMNVSTLELGDSALYLCASSSTGTSGGGETQYFGPGTRLLVL.

This clonotype was seen many times. V and J are TRBV5-1 and TRBJ1-1; D remains ambiguous. The germline gives CDR1 SGHRS, CDR2 YFSETQ. This CDR3 comprises 14 residues. V lost 5 bases and J lost 1, with 12 bases in between. The CDR3 reads CASRLGGENTEAFF. The CDR3 coding sequence is TGCGCCAGCAGGCTTGGTGGGGAGAACACTGAAGCTTTCTTT.

This chain joins TRBV7-2 and TRBJ2-7; D gene unclear. This CDR3 has 14 amino acids. V was clipped by 5 bases and J by 3 bases, with 14 bases between them. Germline CDR1 reads SGHTA; CDR2 reads FQGNSA. CDR3 DNA: TGTGCCAGCAGCCCCAGTGGAAATGTCTACGAGCAGTACTTC. This encodes CASSPSGNVYEQYF.

This clonotype showed up just a few times. The chain combines TRBV5-5 with TRBJ1-5, with D maybe TRBD1 (5 bases). Germline CDR1 is SGHKS and CDR2 is YYEKEE (reference sequence). V was shortened by 0 bases and J by 1 base, with 8 bases between the two germline ends. This CDR3 is 15 amino acids long. DNA for the CDR3: TGTGCCAGCAGCTTGGGCAGGGAAAGCAATCAGCCCCAGCATTTT. Encoded protein: CASSLGRESNQPQHF. Based on the CDR3 plus reference TRBV5-5 and TRBJ1-5, the full variable domain is DAGVTQSPTHLIKTRGQQVTLRCSPISGHKSVSWYQQVLGQGPQFIFQYYEKEERGRGNFPDRFSARQFPNYSSELNVNALLLGDSALYLCASSLGRESNQPQHFGDGTRLSIL.

This chain connects TRBV6-1 to TRBJ2-7; weak D call: TRBD1 (6 bases). V shed 3 bases and J shed 7 bases, with 19 bases lying between them. The CDR3 is made up of 15 amino acids. Per the germline V gene, CDR1 is MNHNS and CDR2 is SASEGT. The CDR3 here is CASSELQGSTGEQYV. As DNA, the CDR3 is TGTGCCAGCAGTGAGTTGCAGGGGTCTACTGGGGAGCAGTACGTC.

The rearrangement joins TRBV5-1 to TRBJ1-1; D is undetermined. Trimming pared 4 bases from V and 3 bases from J, leaving 13 bases between. The CDR3 runs to 14 residues. Germline CDR1 SGHRS, CDR2 YFSETQ. CDR3 protein: CASSPQADYTEAFF. In nucleotides, the CDR3 is TGCGCCAGCAGCCCTCAGGCCGATTACACTGAAGCTTTCTTT.

This clonotype was detected ten times or more. The chain has TRBV5-1 and TRBJ2-5, with a possible D match to TRBD2 (6 bases). Looked up from germline, CDR1 is SGHRS and CDR2 is YFSETQ. The CDR3 sequence is 16 residues long. V shed 2 bases and J shed 5 bases, with 19 bases lying between them. This CDR3 reads CASSFVSRGRSETQYF. The CDR3 DNA reads TGCGCCAGCAGCTTTGTTTCGCGGGGTCGTTCCGAGACCCAGTACTTC.

The chain couples TRBV28 to TRBJ2-2; TRBD1 is a possible D gene (7 bases). Trimming pared 3 bases from V and 6 bases from J, leaving 20 bases between. Germline values: CDR1 MDHEN, CDR2 SYDVKM. CDR3 length: 17 residues. The CDR3 DNA reads as TGTGCCAGCAGTTTGGTATCAGGGGGGCCCGTTGCCGGGGAGCTGTTTTTT. Its protein is CASSLVSGGPVAGELFF.

This clonotype was recorded many times. The CDR3 nucleotides are TGTGCCAGCAGCTTAGTCGGAGGGAAGATCGTCGGGGAGCTGTTTTTT. Translating it yields CASSLVGGKIVGELFF. V and J are TRBV7-2 and TRBJ2-2; TRBD2 is a possible D gene (6 bases). Germline V gene sequence: CDR1 SGHTA, CDR2 FQGNSA. CDR3 length: 16 residues. Trimming took off 1 base at V and 7 bases at J, with 16 bases between the two ends.

The sample holds many counts of this clonotype. V is TRBV5-6 and J is TRBJ2-1; D unclear. This CDR3 region has 12 residues. The V gene lost 2 bases and the J gene lost 0 bases, with 0 bases spanning the gap. Germline CDR1 is SGHDT and CDR2 is YYEEEE. CDR3 in DNA: TGTGCCAGCAGCTTCTCCTACAATGAGCAGTTCTTC. It encodes CASSFSYNEQFF.

In this sample, this clonotype turned up a few times. V is TRBV6-1 and J is TRBJ1-2, with 8 positions matching TRBD1. The germline CDR1 and CDR2 sequences are MNHNS and SASEGT. CDR3 length: 14 residues. The J segment lost 2 bases and the V segment lost 6 bases, leaving 5 bases of the junction unmatched. For the CDR3, the DNA is TGTGCCAGCAGGAGGACAGGGTCGAACTATGGCTACACCTTC. This translates into CASRRTGSNYGYTF.

This clonotype appeared a few times. The chain uses TRBV30 and TRBJ1-4, with D hard to call. V dropped 0 bases and J dropped 10 bases, with 18 bases sitting between them. The germline gives CDR1 GTSNPN, CDR2 SVGIG (reference sequence). The CDR3 is made up of 15 amino acids. The CDR3 protein is CAWSVLGPLTGKLFF. CDR3 in DNA: TGTGCCTGGAGTGTACTCGGGCCGTTAACGGGAAAACTGTTTTTT.

This clonotype was recorded at least ten times. The rearrangement joins TRBV7-2 to TRBJ2-7; D might be TRBD1 (5 bases). CDR1 SGHTA and CDR2 FQGNSA come from the germline V gene. The germline V and J ends were trimmed by 5 bases and 9 bases, with 17 bases remaining between them. The CDR3 runs 13 residues. CDR3 bases: TGTGCCAGCAGCGCCACCAGGGATCTCGTGCAGTACTTC. It is translated as CASSATRDLVQYF.

This clonotype was seen a few times. The chain joins TRBV9 to TRBJ2-7; D may be TRBD2 (5 bases). The CDR3 totals 13 residues. CDR1 SGDLS and CDR2 YYNGEE come from the germline V gene. V was clipped by 1 base and J by 5 bases, with 10 bases between them. Here the CDR3 DNA reads TGTGCCAGCAGCGTAAGCGGTCCCGACGAGCAGTACTTC. The encoded protein is CASSVSGPDEQYF.

This clonotype was detected many times. The chain couples TRBV7-2 to TRBJ2-7; 7 bases are shared with TRBD1. The junction had 1 base not matched to a gene; V was cut back by 3 bases and J by 2 bases. This CDR3 comprises 13 residues. Germline V gene lookup returns CDR1 SGHTA and CDR2 FQGNSA. The CDR3 DNA is TGTGCCAGCAGCTTCGGACAGGCCTACGAGCAGTACGTC. This encodes CASSFGQAYEQYV.

This clonotype has at least ten counts. This chain links TRBV9 with TRBJ2-3; 7 positions agree with TRBD2. V lost 4 bases to trimming and J lost 2 bases; unmatched junction nucleotides: 4. Germline values: CDR1 SGDLS, CDR2 YYNGEE. The CDR3 is 14 residues long. In DNA, the CDR3 is TGTGCCAGCAGCCGGGGGGACTCCACAGATACGCAGTATTTT. Protein sequence: CASSRGDSTDTQYF.

This chain links TRBV15 with TRBJ1-5; D possibly corresponds to TRBD1 (6 bases). The CDR3 is 16 residues long. Germline V gene sequence: CDR1 LNHNV, CDR2 YYDKDF (reference sequence). Trimming removed 0 bases from V and 4 bases from J, with 13 bases in between. CDR3 in DNA: TGTGCCACCAGCAGAGAAGAAGGGGGTGGGAATCAGCCCCAGCATTTT. Amino acid sequence: CATSREEGGGNQPQHF.

This clonotype was detected a few times. The genes are TRBV20-1 and TRBJ2-1, with D unresolved. CDR3 length equals 14 residues. Trimming cost V 0 bases and J 2 bases, with 8 bases left between them. Germline CDR1 DFQATT, CDR2 SNEGSKA (reference sequence). The CDR3, as DNA: TGCAGTGCTAGAGATCCTCAGACCTACAATGAGCAGTTCTTC. Translating gives CSARDPQTYNEQFF.

The sample holds a few counts of this clonotype. This rearrangement joins TRBV19 to TRBJ2-4; D gene ambiguous. The V end lost 4 bases, the J end lost 8 bases, and 15 bases lay between the germline ends. From germline, CDR1 is LNHDA and CDR2 SQIVND (reference sequence). CDR3 length equals 14 residues. The CDR3 DNA reads as TGTGCCAGTAGTACCCCCCAGGTGGGCGACATTCAGTACTTC. It specifies CASSTPQVGDIQYF.

This clonotype has a count of ten or more. The chain combines TRBV7-7 with TRBJ2-5, with D unresolved. V gave up 5 bases and J gave up 7 bases, with 17 bases separating them. The germline V gene encodes CDR1 SSHAT and CDR2 FNYEAQ (reference sequence). CDR3 length equals 14 residues. CDR3 DNA: TGTGCCAGCAGCCCCCGGGCTGGGCATGGGACCCAGTACTTC. This encodes CASSPRAGHGTQYF.

The V call is TRBV7-9, the J call TRBJ2-3; a weak D match, TRBD2 (6 bases). Looked up from germline, CDR1 is SEHNR and CDR2 is FQNEAQ (reference sequence). Trimming pared 2 bases from V and 2 bases from J, leaving 11 bases between. The CDR3 spans 15 residues. The CDR3 loop is CASSLRGLLTDTQYF. The CDR3 nucleotides read TGTGCCAGCAGCTTAAGGGGACTGCTCACAGATACGCAGTATTTT.

The chain couples TRBV12-3 or TRBV12-4 to TRBJ2-1; the D gene is possibly TRBD2 (6 bases). V lost 4 bases and J 0 bases, leaving 10 bases between the germline ends. The CDR3 runs to 15 residues. The CDR3 here is CASSWRENSYNEQFF. CDR3 DNA sequence: TGTGCCAGCAGTTGGAGGGAAAACTCCTACAATGAGCAGTTCTTC.

V and J are TRBV20-1 and TRBJ1-5; maybe TRBD1 (5 bases). V gave up 6 bases and J gave up 2 bases, with 17 bases separating them. The CDR3 is 15 residues long. CDR1 DFQATT and CDR2 SNEGSKA come from the germline V gene (reference sequence). As DNA, the CDR3 is TGCAGTGCGGCCCGGGGCGGGTTGGGCAATCAGCCCCAGCATTTT. This codes for CSAARGGLGNQPQHF.

The chain has TRBV7-9 and TRBJ2-3, with 12 bases that match TRBD1. The CDR3 has 16 amino acids. In germline, CDR1 is SEHNR, CDR2 FQNEAQ (reference sequence). With 4 bases clipped from V and 6 bases from J, the junction kept 8 bases outside the gene matches. In DNA form, the CDR3 reads TGTGCCAGCAGCTCGACCGGGACAGGGGGCCTCGATACGCAGTATTTT. Translating it yields CASSSTGTGGLDTQYF.

This clonotype has only a few counts. The chain joins TRBV12-3 or TRBV12-4 to TRBJ2-7; TRBD1 aligns across 8 bases. The CDR3 spans 13 residues. Germline trimming cut 7 bases from V and 5 bases from J; bases unmatched to any gene: 7. CDR3 sequence reads: CASTSDRGNEQYF. The CDR3 nucleotides are TGTGCCAGCACTTCCGACAGGGGCAACGAGCAGTACTTC.

A few counts support this clonotype. The genes are TRBV6-8 and TRBJ2-5; D call uncertain. V was pared by 7 bases and J by 2 bases, with 11 bases between. CDR1 and CDR2 from the germline V gene are MNHGY and SAAAGT. The CDR3 is 13 amino acids. The CDR3 reads CASTGQTQETQYF. CDR3 bases: TGTGCCAGCACCGGGCAGACGCAAGAGACCCAGTACTTC.